The 25 T cell receptor beta chains below were found in one sample sequenced in a study of shared clonotypes between healthy human individuals. TCRdb's copy holds only in-frame clones and misses some; the assay was immunoSEQ multiplex PCR. The sample yields a few million clones, 85% to 95% seen once. Material: naive CD4+ T cells from PBMCs. Stated subset: CD45RA+ positively selected. The receptor set was obtained from a man younger than 35 in good health. Some clones in this sample may be carry-over from other donors' samples.

This chain uses TRBV18 with TRBJ2-1; 8 bases match TRBD1. This CDR3 region has 16 residues. The trim removed 6 bases at V and 0 bases at J, leaving 7 bases unmatched. In germline, CDR1 is KGHSH, CDR2 LQKENI. The CDR3 sequence is CASSPGGARSYNEQFF. The CDR3 DNA reads as TGTGCCAGCTCCCCAGGGGGCGCCCGCTCCTACAATGAGCAGTTCTTC.

This chain links TRBV7-2 with TRBJ2-1; tentative D call: TRBD2 (6 bases). This CDR3 is built from 12 residues. Deletions cut 5 bases from V and 6 bases from J, with 8 bases between. Germline CDR1 and CDR2: SGHTA and FQGNSA. Here the CDR3 reads CASSREINEQFF. The CDR3 coding sequence is TGTGCCAGCAGCCGGGAGATCAATGAGCAGTTCTTC.

This clone was seen a handful of times. J is TRBJ1-5 and V is TRBV28; 8 positions agree with TRBD1. V lost 5 bases and J lost 5; bases outside the gene matches: 11. CDR3 length equals 16 residues. Germline V gene lookup returns CDR1 MDHEN and CDR2 SYDVKM. Here the CDR3 DNA reads TGTGCCAGCAGTGCCCAGGCAGGGGGCGCGGATCAGCCCCAGCATTTT. Amino acid sequence: CASSAQAGGADQPQHF.

The chain uses TRBV11-2 and TRBJ1-1; D gene ambiguous. Trimming removed 8 bases from V and 7 bases from J, with 20 bases in between. Germline loops: CDR1 SGHAT, CDR2 FQNNGV. This CDR3 comprises 14 residues. In nucleotides, the CDR3 is TGTGCCAGCGTCCTTCTACCCGGACGGCTTGAAGCTTTCTTT. This gives the protein CASVLLPGRLEAFF.

This clone has only one observation. This sequence joins TRBV5-4 and TRBJ2-2, with a tentative D call TRBD1 (6 bases). V lost 6 bases, J lost 0 bases, and 9 bases lay in between. The CDR3 is 14 residues long. The germline gives CDR1 SGHNT, CDR2 YYREEE (reference sequence). The CDR3 DNA follows: TGTGCCAGCACCCGGACAGCGAACACCGGGGAGCTGTTTTTT. Protein: CASTRTANTGELFF.

Worth noting for this clone: Other DNA sequences in this specimen translate into the identical CDR3. The V and J genes are TRBV28 and TRBJ2-7, with 7 bases aligning to TRBD1. The germline gives CDR1 MDHEN, CDR2 SYDVKM. The V gene end was trimmed by 4 bases and the J gene end by 6 bases; junction bases not matched to a gene: 3. This CDR3 is 12 amino acids long. The CDR3 DNA reads TGTGCCAGCAGTTCACAGGGGTCCGAGCAGTACTTC. It translates to CASSSQGSEQYF.

The chain uses TRBV14 and TRBJ1-1, with D unclear. CDR3 length equals 14 residues. Germline V lookup: CDR1 SGHDN, CDR2 FVKESK. Trimming cost V 2 bases and J 0 bases, with 7 bases left between them. CDR3 amino acids: CASSQSRLNTEAFF. The CDR3 region has the DNA TGTGCCAGCAGCCAATCTCGGTTGAACACTGAAGCTTTCTTT.

The gene calls are TRBV5-1 and TRBJ2-7; D unresolved. The CDR3 length is 17 residues. V dropped 2 bases and J dropped 7 bases, with 25 bases sitting between them. Germline CDR1 and CDR2: SGHRS and YFSETQ. CDR3 sequence: CASSLTGSRNLLSEQYF. Written as DNA, the CDR3 is TGCGCCAGCAGCTTAACCGGGTCTCGGAACTTATTGAGTGAGCAGTACTTC.

The rearrangement uses TRBV27 and TRBJ2-7; possibly TRBD2 for D (6 bases). V was trimmed by 1 base and J by 1 base, leaving 11 bases between them. The CDR3 length is 15 residues. Germline V lookup: CDR1 MNHEY, CDR2 SMNVEV (reference sequence). The CDR3 DNA is TGTGCCAGCAGTTTATACGGGGGTCTTTCCTACGAGCAGTACTTC. Its protein is CASSLYGGLSYEQYF.

Worth noting for this clone: The sample holds other DNA sequences that translate to the same CDR3. The rearrangement joins TRBV19 to TRBJ1-1, with D maybe TRBD1 (6 bases). Germline V gene lookup returns CDR1 LNHDA and CDR2 SQIVND (reference sequence). With 5 bases removed from V and 0 bases from J, the gap between germline ends came to 10 bases. The length of the CDR3 is 14 residues. The CDR3 DNA reads TGTGCCAGTAGTGGACAGCCTATGAACACTGAAGCTTTCTTT. Amino acids: CASSGQPMNTEAFF.

CDR3 DNA sequence: TGTGCCAGCAGCTTAACTCGGGATACGCAGTATTTT. Encoded protein: CASSLTRDTQYF. The chain is built from TRBV7-2 and TRBJ2-3; D unresolved. CDR3 length equals 12 residues. CDR1 and CDR2 from the germline V gene are SGHTA and FQGNSA. Deletions cut 2 bases from V and 6 bases from J, with 6 bases between.

The chain has TRBV28 and TRBJ1-5, with no clear D. Germline lookup yields CDR1 MDHEN and CDR2 SYDVKM. V lost 10 bases and J lost 4, with 8 bases in between. The CDR3 totals 11 residues. CDR3 nucleotide sequence: TGTGCCACCCGGCATAATCAGCCCCAGCATTTT. Protein sequence: CATRHNQPQHF. Filled out from reference TRBV28 and TRBJ1-5, the complete variable domain reads DVKVTQSSRYLVKRTGEKVFLECVQDMDHENMFWYRQDPGLGLRLIYFSYDVKMKEKGDIPEGYSVSREKKERFSLILESASTNQTSMYLCATRHNQPQHFGDGTRLSIL.

The chain joins TRBV11-2 to TRBJ1-2, with D possibly matching TRBD1 (6 bases). V gave up 0 bases and J gave up 13 bases, with 15 bases separating them. CDR3 length equals 13 residues. Germline CDR1 and CDR2: SGHAT and FQNNGV. The CDR3 sequence: CASSLDLSPGATF. The CDR3 region has the DNA TGTGCCAGCAGCTTAGATCTAAGCCCAGGGGCCACCTTC.

The rearrangement uses TRBV7-3 and TRBJ1-2; no clear D gene. Germline CDR1 reads SGHTA; CDR2 reads FQGTGA. Trimming shortened V by 4 bases and J by 0 bases, and 6 bases separated the two germline ends. This CDR3 region has 13 residues. The chain's CDR3 is CASSSTANYGYTF. The CDR3 DNA sequence: TGTGCCAGCAGCTCGACTGCTAACTATGGCTACACCTTC.

This chain links TRBV5-1 with TRBJ2-7, with 7 bases that match TRBD2. Germline V gene sequence: CDR1 SGHRS, CDR2 YFSETQ. The CDR3 has 16 amino acids. Trimming took 4 bases from V and 6 from J; bases not matched to a gene: 16. Written as DNA, the CDR3 is TGCGCCAGCAGCCAGAACCCGGGACTAAACACCGGCGAGCAGTACTTC. Protein product: CASSQNPGLNTGEQYF.

This clone has only one observation. V usage is TRBV27 and J usage is TRBJ2-1; 8 bases agree with TRBD1. CDR1 is MNHEY, CDR2 SMNVEV, per germline (reference sequence). The junction had 7 bases not matched to a gene; V was cut back by 7 bases and J by 5 bases. CDR3 length: 14 amino acids. The CDR3 here is CASKDRGRNNEQFF. The CDR3 DNA is TGTGCCAGCAAAGACAGGGGCCGCAACAATGAGCAGTTCTTC.

The gene calls are TRBV5-4 and TRBJ1-1, with TRBD1 identical over 8 bases. J was trimmed by 1 base and V by 4 bases; bases with no gene match: 12. CDR1 and CDR2 from the germline V gene are SGHNT and YYREEE (reference sequence). The CDR3 sequence is 17 residues long. This CDR3 is CASSPGQGAVGNTEAFF. CDR3 in DNA: TGTGCCAGCAGCCCAGGACAGGGAGCGGTGGGGAACACTGAAGCTTTCTTT.

This clone was seen once. This chain uses TRBV9 with TRBJ2-2, with a weak D call TRBD2 (5 bases). With 1 base removed from V and 4 bases from J, the gap between germline ends came to 14 bases. This CDR3 spans 16 amino acids. The germline gives CDR1 SGDLS, CDR2 YYNGEE. The CDR3 DNA is TGTGCCAGCAGCGTACGAGGGAGTCCCCTCACCGGGGAGCTGTTTTTT. As protein: CASSVRGSPLTGELFF.

The gene calls are TRBV5-1 and TRBJ2-7; 9 bases map to TRBD1. CDR3 size: 16 residues. The J segment lost 3 bases and the V segment lost 0 bases, leaving 7 bases of the junction unmatched. The germline CDR1 and CDR2 sequences are SGHRS and YFSETQ. The chain's CDR3 is CASSLVGQGFDYEQYF. The CDR3 DNA reads as TGCGCCAGCAGCTTGGTGGGACAGGGTTTTGACTACGAGCAGTACTTC. Drawing the rest from reference TRBV5-1 and TRBJ2-7, the complete variable domain is KAGVTQTPRYLIKTRGQQVTLSCSPISGHRSVSWYQQTPGQGLQFLFEYFSETQRNKGNFPGRFSGRQFSNSRSEMNVSTLELGDSALYLCASSLVGQGFDYEQYFGPGTRLTVT.

This chain connects TRBV6-5 to TRBJ2-5; the match to TRBD1 covers 7 bases. This CDR3 spans 13 amino acids. The trim removed 6 bases at V and 5 bases at J, leaving 6 bases unmatched. Germline lookup yields CDR1 MNHEY and CDR2 SVGAGI. The CDR3 protein is CASRRTGRETQYF. The CDR3 DNA sequence: TGTGCCAGCAGGCGGACAGGACGGGAGACCCAGTACTTC.

Comments on this clone: This sample also contains other DNA sequences that code for the same CDR3. The chain couples TRBV2 to TRBJ2-1, with D perhaps TRBD1 (6 bases). The CDR3 loop spans 11 amino acids. In germline, CDR1 is SNHLY, CDR2 FYNNEI. Trimming shortened V by 6 bases and J by 10 bases, and 10 bases separated the two germline ends. The CDR3 sequence is CASRRGNEQFF. CDR3 DNA: TGTGCCAGCAGGAGGGGGAACGAGCAGTTCTTC.

On this clone: The junction departs from germline at one end; a sequencing error may be responsible. The chain carries TRBV27 and TRBJ2-7; D is uncertain. Germline CDR1 MNHEY, CDR2 SMNVEV (reference sequence). CDR3 length: 8 residues. CDR3 sequence (DNA): TGTGCCAGACCCCCGTGGGGCTTC. This gives the protein CARPPWGF.

The chain joins TRBV7-8 to TRBJ2-5; D possibly matches TRBD1 or TRBD2 (6 bases each). This CDR3 is built from 16 residues. Germline V lookup: CDR1 SGHVS, CDR2 FQNEAQ. V lost 4 bases, J lost 5 bases, and 20 bases lay in between. Here the CDR3 DNA reads TGTGCCAGCAGCTCCGCGCTAGGGAGAGGGGGGGAGACCCAGTACTTC. Residues: CASSSALGRGGETQYF.

In its sample, this clone was seen a few times. This chain joins TRBV2 and TRBJ1-2; D is perhaps TRBD1 (6 bases). Germline CDR1 SNHLY, CDR2 FYNNEI. V was pared by 4 bases and J by 3 bases, with 9 bases between. This CDR3 is 13 amino acids long. The CDR3 reads CASSAQGDYGYTF. CDR3 sequence (DNA): TGTGCCAGCAGTGCACAGGGAGACTATGGCTACACCTTC.

This rearrangement joins TRBV29-1 to TRBJ1-2; D uncertain. The CDR3 has 13 residues. Looked up from germline, CDR1 is SQVTM and CDR2 is ANQGSEA. Trimming took 4 bases from V and 4 from J, leaving 13 bases between them. CDR3 coding DNA: TGCAGCGTTGGGGCCCACGGAAGCTATGGCTACACCTTC. This gives the protein CSVGAHGSYGYTF.